This is a list of T cell receptor beta chains from one sample in a study of glioma-infiltrating T cells after dendritic cell vaccination. TCRdb keeps only in-frame clones here, not all; method: immunoSEQ multiplex PCR. The sample consists of about 92,000 clones, around 84% of them appearing once. The sample was blood, taken before dendritic cell vaccination. The receptors were sampled from a human donor with glioblastoma. Each CDR3 is given with its conserved first and last residue. Each record gives: clone size, V gene, D gene, J gene, CDR3 DNA, CDR3 protein. The D gene is left open where the match is weak. Expanded clones are given a class, and other clones once, few, many or no size at all.

>-|TRBV5-4|TRBD1|TRBJ1-2
TGTGCCAGCAGCCCGTTAGACAGGGTTGATATCTATGGCTACACCTTC
CASSPLDRVDIYGYTF
>-|TRBV5-4|-|TRBJ2-7
TGTGCCAGCAGCTTCGGGGGGCGCGGGAGCGTCCACGAGCAGTACTTC
CASSFGGRGSVHEQYF
>-|TRBV15|TRBD2|TRBJ2-7
TGTGCCACCAGCAGAGGTGGGCTAGCGGGAGAGTACGAGCAGTACTTC
CATSRGGLAGEYEQYF
>once|TRBV7-2|TRBD2|TRBJ2-5
TGTGCCAGCAGCTTAAGACTAGCGGGAATCTTGGGGGAACAAGAGACCCAGTACTTC
CASSLRLAGILGEQETQYF
>-|TRBV7-6|-|TRBJ1-1
TGTGCCAGCAGCTCCGGGACACCTAGAAAAGCTTTCTTT
CASSSGTPRKAFF
>-|TRBV6-5|-|TRBJ1-2
TGTGCCAGCAGTTACTCGAGTGGACAAGAAACCTACACCTTC
CASSYSSGQETYTF
>-|TRBV5-1|TRBD1|TRBJ2-3
TGCGCCAGCAGCCTGACGGGACAGACCCTCACAGATACGCAGTATTTT
CASSLTGQTLTDTQYF
>-|TRBV6-6|-|TRBJ1-6
TGTGCCAGCAGTTCGGGCAGGGGAAATTCACCCCTCCACTTT
CASSSGRGNSPLHF
>-|TRBV4-2|-|TRBJ2-7
TGTGCCAGCAGCCAAGATCTCGCAGGCGCCTACGAGCAGTACTTC
CASSQDLAGAYEQYF
>-|TRBV5-1|-|TRBJ2-7
TGCGCCAGCAGCGCGGATAACTACGAGCAGTACTTC
CASSADNYEQYF
>-|TRBV29-1|-|TRBJ2-1
TGCAGCGTTGATGCGGGGCAGCTCCCCTACAATGAGCAGTTCTTC
CSVDAGQLPYNEQFF
>-|TRBV7-8|TRBD1|TRBJ1-4
TGTGCCAGCAGCTTAGAGATAGGACAGGGGGTTGAAAAACTGTTTTTT
CASSLEIGQGVEKLFF
>-|TRBV5-6|-|TRBJ1-1
TGTGCCAGCAGCGCCATCGAGGGGAACACTGAAGCTTTCTTT
CASSAIEGNTEAFF